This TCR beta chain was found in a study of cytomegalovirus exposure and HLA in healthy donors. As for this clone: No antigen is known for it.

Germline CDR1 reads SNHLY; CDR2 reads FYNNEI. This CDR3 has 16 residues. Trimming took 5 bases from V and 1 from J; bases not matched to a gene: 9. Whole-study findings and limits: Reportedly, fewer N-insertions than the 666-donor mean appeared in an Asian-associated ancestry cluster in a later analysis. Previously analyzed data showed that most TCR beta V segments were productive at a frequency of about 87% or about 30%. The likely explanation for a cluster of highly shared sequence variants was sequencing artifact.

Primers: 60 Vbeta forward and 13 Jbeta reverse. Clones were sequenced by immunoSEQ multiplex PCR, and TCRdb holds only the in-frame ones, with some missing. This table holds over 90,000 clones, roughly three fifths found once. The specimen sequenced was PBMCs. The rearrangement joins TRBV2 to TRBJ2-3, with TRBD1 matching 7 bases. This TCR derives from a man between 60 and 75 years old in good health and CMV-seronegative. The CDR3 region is CASSTRQGYGTDTQYF. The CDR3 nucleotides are TGTGCCAGCAGTACAAGACAGGGTTACGGCACAGATACGCAGTATTTT.